The 16 T cell receptor beta chains below were found in one sample sequenced in a study of cytomegalovirus exposure and HLA in healthy donors. The PCR was carried out with 60 Vbeta primers and 13 Jbeta primers. The assay was immunoSEQ multiplex PCR, and TCRdb's table has in-frame clones only and misses some. The data contain 130,000 to 150,000 clones, around 80% of them singletons. The sample taken for sequencing was PBMCs. The source is a young man in good health and CMV-seronegative.

The chain couples TRBV28 to TRBJ1-1, with no clear D. V lost 2 bases, J lost 4 bases, and 11 bases lay in between. Germline V gene lookup returns CDR1 MDHEN and CDR2 SYDVKM. This CDR3 is 14 amino acids long. This chain's CDR3 is CASSLRAVGTEAFF. In DNA, the CDR3 is TGTGCCAGCAGTTTACGCGCCGTTGGCACTGAAGCTTTCTTT.

The chain combines TRBV28 with TRBJ1-2; no clear D gene. The CDR3 contains 12 residues. Trimming removed 6 bases at V and 5 bases at J, with 10 bases between. Germline V gene data show CDR1 as MDHEN and CDR2 as SYDVKM. The CDR3, as DNA: TGTGCCAGCAGACCTCTGGAGTATGGCTACACCTTC. Amino acids: CASRPLEYGYTF.

V usage is TRBV6-1 and J usage is TRBJ1-5, with D tentatively TRBD1 (5 bases). Germline assignment: CDR1 MNHNS and CDR2 SASEGT. The V end was cut by 3 bases, the J end by 5 bases, with 11 bases between. The CDR3 has 14 amino acids. The CDR3, as DNA: TGTGCCAGCAGTGACCTTCGGGGGTATCAGCCCCAGCATTTT. Translating it yields CASSDLRGYQPQHF.

As for this clone: The junction differs from germline at one of its ends, possibly a read error. The chain has TRBV5-1 and TRBJ2-5; 7 bases map to TRBD2. The CDR3 consists of 14 residues. CDR1 is SGHRS and CDR2 is YFSETQ in the germline V gene. CDR3 DNA: TGCGCCAGCAGGTTGGGACTACACCAAGAGACCCAGTACTTC. Encoded protein: CASRLGLHQETQYF. The complete variable domain, with remaining parts taken from reference TRBV5-1 and TRBJ2-5, reads KAGVTQTPRYLIKTRGQQVTLSCSPISGHRSVSWYQQTPGQGLQFLFEYFSETQRNKGNFPGRFSGRQFSNSRSEMNVSTLELGDSALYLCASRLGLHQETQYFGPGTRLLVL.

The V call is TRBV28, the J call TRBJ1-2; D perhaps matches TRBD1 (5 bases). This CDR3 has 15 residues. CDR1 and CDR2 (germline): MDHEN, SYDVKM. Trimming took off 5 bases at V and 4 bases at J, with 17 bases between the two ends. The CDR3 DNA sequence: TGTGCCAGCAGTCTGCCCCGCCGAGACAGCTATGGCTACACCTTC. This gives the protein CASSLPRRDSYGYTF.

With regard to this clone: The sample has other DNA sequences that encode this CDR3 too. As DNA, the CDR3 is TGTGCCAGCAGCTCTATTGGCTCTGGGGCCAACGTCCTGACTTTC. Translating gives CASSSIGSGANVLTF. J is TRBJ2-6 and V is TRBV5-4; D remains unclear. Per the germline V gene, CDR1 is SGHNT and CDR2 is YYREEE (reference sequence). The ends were cut back, 3 bases at V and 0 bases at J, with 7 bases in the middle. This CDR3 is 15 amino acids long.

This clone occurred once. This chain's CDR3 is CASSAWDTYEQYF. In DNA form, the CDR3 reads TGTGCCAGCAGCGCCTGGGACACCTACGAGCAGTACTTC. The gene calls are TRBV9 and TRBJ2-7, with a tentative D call TRBD1 (6 bases). Deletions cut 3 bases from V and 2 bases from J, with 9 bases between. Germline CDR1 SGDLS, CDR2 YYNGEE. This CDR3 has 13 amino acids. Variable domain in full (rest from reference TRBV9 and TRBJ2-7): DSGVTQTPKHLITATGQRVTLRCSPRSGDLSVYWYQQSLDQGLQFLIQYYNGEERAKGNILERFSAQQFPDLHSELNLSSLELGDSALYFCASSAWDTYEQYFGPGTRLTVT.

V is TRBV18 and J is TRBJ2-5, with 10 nucleotides matching TRBD2. V dropped 5 bases and J dropped 3; count of bases not matched to a gene: 6. The CDR3 sequence is 15 residues long. Germline CDR1 and CDR2: KGHSH and LQKENI. Here the CDR3 DNA reads TGTGCCAGCTCAGCCCTAGCGGGAGTAGAAGAGACCCAGTACTTC. It is translated as CASSALAGVEETQYF.

The chain carries TRBV28 and TRBJ1-3; D is unclear. The germline V gene encodes CDR1 MDHEN and CDR2 SYDVKM. V lost 7 bases, J lost 0 bases, and 10 bases lay in between. The CDR3 is 14 residues long. DNA for the CDR3: TGTGCCAGCAAAGGGAGAGGCTCTGGAAACACCATATATTTT. It yields the protein CASKGRGSGNTIYF.

This clone was found a few times. Other DNA sequences in the same sample also yield this CDR3. The chain is built from TRBV7-8 and TRBJ1-3, with D uncertain. The CDR3 runs 14 residues. From germline, CDR1 is SGHVS and CDR2 FQNEAQ. Trimming took off 1 base at V and 0 bases at J, with 4 bases between the two ends. CDR3 amino acids: CASSLVSSGNTIYF. CDR3 bases: TGTGCCAGCAGCTTAGTATCCTCTGGAAACACCATATATTTT.

This sequence joins TRBV19 and TRBJ2-7; possibly TRBD2 for D (5 bases). Germline loops: CDR1 LNHDA, CDR2 SQIVND (reference sequence). The CDR3 is made up of 14 amino acids. Trimming cost V 2 bases and J 4 bases, with 12 bases left between them. The CDR3 DNA reads TGTGCCAGTAGTATACAGGACTCGAGTTACGAGCAGTACTTC. Protein sequence: CASSIQDSSYEQYF. Complete variable domain (other parts from reference TRBV19 and TRBJ2-7): DGGITQSPKYLFRKEGQNVTLSCEQNLNHDAMYWYRQDPGQGLRLIYYSQIVNDFQKGDIAEGYSVSREKKESFPLTVTSAQKNPTAFYLCASSIQDSSYEQYFGPGTRLTVT.

This rearrangement joins TRBV4-1 to TRBJ1-3; unclear D gene. Trimming stripped 2 bases from V and 0 bases from J, with 8 bases between. Germline-derived CDR1 and CDR2 are MGHRA and YSYEKL. This CDR3 has 15 amino acids. The CDR3 protein is CASSQNRDSGNTIYF. In nucleotides, the CDR3 is TGCGCCAGCAGCCAAAACCGCGACTCTGGAAACACCATATATTTT.

The rearrangement links TRBV27 to TRBJ2-5, with 10 bases identical to TRBD2. This CDR3 has 17 amino acids. Germline V gene data show CDR1 as MNHEY and CDR2 as SMNVEV (reference sequence). With 4 bases clipped from V and 5 bases from J, the junction kept 13 bases outside the gene matches. CDR3 loop: CASSSPSAGGGRETQYF. The CDR3, as DNA: TGTGCCAGCAGTTCCCCTTCAGCGGGAGGGGGGAGGGAGACCCAGTACTTC.

The chain links TRBV4-1 to TRBJ2-5; the match to TRBD2 covers 8 bases. V was clipped by 7 bases and J by 5 bases; unmatched bases: 9. The germline gives CDR1 MGHRA, CDR2 YSYEKL. The CDR3 has 14 amino acids. CDR3 loop: CASTGGPVGETQYF. The CDR3 DNA reads TGCGCCAGCACGGGAGGGCCTGTCGGGGAGACCCAGTACTTC.

This chain connects TRBV5-4 to TRBJ1-2; possibly TRBD1 for D (5 bases). Germline CDR1 is SGHNT and CDR2 is YYREEE (reference sequence). This CDR3 has 12 amino acids. Trimming cost V 4 bases and J 1 base, with 5 bases left between them. The CDR3 is CASSQGNYGYTF. The CDR3 nucleotides are TGTGCCAGCAGCCAGGGTAACTATGGCTACACCTTC.

This clone was recorded a few times. This chain links TRBV6-5 with TRBJ1-2, with 9 positions matching TRBD1. The trim removed 10 bases at V and 5 bases at J, leaving 8 bases unmatched. CDR1 and CDR2 (germline): MNHEY, SVGAGI. This CDR3 has 13 amino acids. CDR3 bases: TGTGCCACTCAGATCGGGACAGGGTATGGCTACACCTTC. It yields the protein CATQIGTGYGYTF.